These 28 T cell receptor beta chains were sequenced from one sample in a study of CD8 T cells in Susac syndrome. Reverse transcription of 0.5 to 1 ug RNA was performed with random hexamers. Each CDR3 protein is one row after TCRdb ran MiXCR on the immunoSEQ multiplex PCR reads. The data show tens of thousands of distinct CDR3 sequences, 95% to 96% seen once. Material: CD8+ T cells from PBMCs. The receptor source for this set is a human donor with Susac syndrome.

This clonotype was seen once. The V call is TRBV7-9, the J call TRBJ1-1, with TRBD1 matching over 7 bases. The germline V gene encodes CDR1 SEHNR and CDR2 FQNEAQ (reference sequence). J lost 5 bases, V lost 3 bases, and 9 bases had no gene match. There are 15 residues in the CDR3. The CDR3 DNA is TGTGCCAGCAGCTTCCCCGACAGGGTGGAAACTGAAGCTTTCTTT. It yields the protein CASSFPDRVETEAFF.

The chain employs TRBV9 and TRBJ1-4; 7 bases match TRBD1. Germline lookup yields CDR1 SGDLS and CDR2 YYNGEE. The CDR3 is 16 residues long. With V trimmed by 0 bases and J by 7 bases, 9 bases remained unmatched. CDR3 DNA sequence: TGTGCCAGCAGCGTAGGTCAGAGACAGGGTGTTGAAAAACTGTTTTTT. Encoded protein: CASSVGQRQGVEKLFF.

In this sample, this clonotype turned up once. The chain employs TRBV6-5 and TRBJ1-2, with 10 nucleotides matching TRBD1. The CDR3 totals 15 residues. V trimming: 4 bases; J trimming: 4 bases; junction bases outside the gene matches: 6. Germline V CDR1 and CDR2: MNHEY, SVGAGI. The CDR3 bases are TGTGCCAGCAGTTCCCCGACAGGGGGCTTCTATGGCTACACCTTC. Its protein is CASSSPTGGFYGYTF.

The CDR3 loop reads CASGTTGELFF. The CDR3 DNA is TGTGCCAGCGGCACAACCGGGGAGCTGTTTTTT. The genes are TRBV12-3 or TRBV12-4 and TRBJ2-2; D gene unclear. Trimming pared 8 bases from V and 5 bases from J, leaving 6 bases between. This CDR3 contains 11 residues.

This chain uses TRBV19 with TRBJ1-3; unclear D gene. Germline V gives CDR1 LNHDA, CDR2 SQIVND (reference sequence). Trimming took 5 bases from V and 4 from J, leaving 3 bases between them. This CDR3 comprises 11 residues. The CDR3 sequence is CASSPGNTIYF. The CDR3 DNA is TGTGCCAGTAGTCCAGGAAACACCATATATTTT. Together with reference TRBV19 and TRBJ1-3, the CDR3 gives the full variable domain: DGGITQSPKYLFRKEGQNVTLSCEQNLNHDAMYWYRQDPGQGLRLIYYSQIVNDFQKGDIAEGYSVSREKKESFPLTVTSAQKNPTAFYLCASSPGNTIYFGEGSWLTVV.

The chain is built from TRBV6-2 or TRBV6-3 and TRBJ2-3, with D perhaps matching TRBD2 (6 bases). The CDR3 spans 13 residues. V shed 7 bases and J shed 2 bases, with 10 bases lying between them. Germline V gene sequence: CDR1 MNHEY, CDR2 SVGEGT. The CDR3 region has the DNA TGTGCCAGCAAGGGGAGGTCCACAGATACGCAGTATTTT. Amino acid sequence: CASKGRSTDTQYF.

The CDR3 DNA reads TGTGCCACCAGCAGTACCGGGACTAGCGACCAAGAGACCCAGTACTTC. It yields the protein CATSSTGTSDQETQYF. The V and J genes are TRBV15 and TRBJ2-5; 10 bases agree with TRBD2. V dropped 3 bases and J dropped 0; count of bases not matched to a gene: 4. This CDR3 is 16 amino acids long. CDR1 is LNHNV, CDR2 YYDKDF, per germline (reference sequence).

The chain uses TRBV11-1 and TRBJ1-2, with 8 bases lining up with TRBD1. Trimming cost V 5 bases and J 3 bases; bases outside gene matches: 14. The CDR3 runs to 17 residues. From germline, CDR1 is SGHAT and CDR2 FQDESV (reference sequence). CDR3 bases: TGTGCCAGCAGCCCATGGGGTTCGACAGGGGATGACTATGGCTACACCTTC. Translation gives CASSPWGSTGDDYGYTF.

The V call is TRBV4-3, the J call TRBJ2-7, with TRBD1 matching 8 bases. V shed 0 bases and J 2 bases; nucleotides not matched to a gene: 6. Germline CDR1 LGHNA, CDR2 YSLEER. This CDR3 comprises 16 residues. DNA for the CDR3: TGCGCCAGCAGCCAAGATTGGGGACAGGTTCCCTACGAGCAGTACTTC. Amino acids: CASSQDWGQVPYEQYF.

This chain connects TRBV20-1 to TRBJ1-1; unclear D gene. Looked up from germline, CDR1 is DFQATT and CDR2 is SNEGSKA (reference sequence). V was cut by 6 bases and J by 8 bases, with 10 bases left in between. The CDR3 extends over 10 amino acids. The CDR3: CSAGLEEAFF. The CDR3 coding sequence is TGCAGTGCCGGCTTAGAGGAAGCTTTCTTT.

V usage is TRBV20-1 and J usage is TRBJ1-2; D call uncertain. V lost 4 bases to trimming and J lost 2 bases, with 5 bases between them. The CDR3 runs 11 residues. Looked up from germline, CDR1 is DFQATT and CDR2 is SNEGSKA (reference sequence). Here the CDR3 DNA reads TGCAGTGCTACCGAGAACTATGGCTACACCTTC. Amino acids: CSATENYGYTF.

This rearrangement joins TRBV5-4 to TRBJ2-5; the match to TRBD2 covers 7 bases. The ends lost 1 base at V and 4 bases at J; junction bases unmatched: 4. Per the germline V gene, CDR1 is SGHNT and CDR2 is YYREEE (reference sequence). The CDR3 is 14 residues long. DNA for the CDR3: TGTGCCAGCAGCTTGATGACTAGCCCAGAGACCCAGTACTTC. Translating it yields CASSLMTSPETQYF.

The genes are TRBV2 and TRBJ1-2, with D possibly TRBD1 on 5 matching bases. The CDR3 sequence is 12 residues long. Germline CDR1 reads SNHLY; CDR2 reads FYNNEI. The V and J ends lost 4 bases and 8 bases respectively, with 11 bases between them. The CDR3 DNA sequence: TGTGCCAGCAGTGGGGGGATCTCCGGCTACACCTTC. Translation gives CASSGGISGYTF.

The chain couples TRBV13 to TRBJ2-6; 7 bases map to TRBD1. After removal of 0 bases from V and 0 bases from J, the junction contained 5 bases not matched to a gene. Germline values: CDR1 PRHDT, CDR2 FYEKMQ (reference sequence). CDR3 length equals 18 residues. The CDR3 DNA reads TGTGCCAGCAGCTTAGGGACAGGGAGCTTCTCTGGGGCCAACGTCCTGACTTTC. Its protein is CASSLGTGSFSGANVLTF.

J is TRBJ2-2 and V is TRBV11-3, with TRBD1 matching 9 bases. CDR1 SGHNT and CDR2 YENEEA come from the germline V gene. The CDR3 spans 16 residues. V shed 1 base and J 4 bases; nucleotides not matched to a gene: 4. CDR3: CASSLGDRATTGELFF. The CDR3 coding sequence is TGTGCCAGCAGCTTAGGGGACAGGGCTACCACCGGGGAGCTGTTTTTT.

This clonotype was picked up one time. This chain joins TRBV14 and TRBJ2-3; D not resolved. Germline loops: CDR1 SGHDN, CDR2 FVKESK. The CDR3 loop spans 13 amino acids. Deletions cut 0 bases from V and 6 bases from J, with 7 bases between. CDR3 sequence: CASSQDLEDTQYF. The CDR3 bases are TGTGCCAGCAGCCAAGATCTCGAGGATACGCAGTATTTT.

The chain recombines TRBV30 with TRBJ2-7; either TRBD1 or TRBD2 may supply D (5 bases each). CDR1 GTSNPN and CDR2 SVGIG come from the germline V gene (reference sequence). The CDR3 contains 13 residues. V lost 1 base to trimming and J lost 6 bases, with 13 bases between them. CDR3 nucleotides: TGTGCCTGGAGTGCCCCCGGGGCTAGCGAGCAGTACTTC. It is translated as CAWSAPGASEQYF.

The table lists this clonotype with a few counts. The V call is TRBV27, the J call TRBJ2-7, with 9 bases matching TRBD1. The length of the CDR3 is 14 residues. CDR1 and CDR2 from the germline V gene are MNHEY and SMNVEV (reference sequence). Germline trimming cut 5 bases from V and 3 bases from J; bases unmatched to any gene: 5. The CDR3 loop reads CASSPGTGIYEQYF. CDR3 sequence (DNA): TGTGCCAGCAGTCCGGGGACAGGGATCTACGAGCAGTACTTC.

The V gene is TRBV7-9, the J gene TRBJ1-1; D uncertain. V was clipped by 5 bases and J by 2 bases, with 6 bases between them. This CDR3 is 12 amino acids long. From germline, CDR1 is SEHNR and CDR2 FQNEAQ (reference sequence). CDR3 DNA: TGTGCCAGCAGCCTCATAAACACTGAAGCTTTCTTT. It is translated as CASSLINTEAFF. Using reference TRBV7-9 and TRBJ1-1 for the parts outside the CDR3, the full variable domain is DTGVSQNPRHKITKRGQNVTFRCDPISEHNRLYWYRQTLGQGPEFLTYFQNEAQLEKSRLLSDRFSAERPKGSFSTLEIQRTEQGDSAMYLCASSLINTEAFFGQGTRLTVV.

This chain connects TRBV6-2 or TRBV6-3 to TRBJ1-1; no clear D. CDR1 and CDR2 (germline): MNHEY, SVGEGT. This CDR3 comprises 11 residues. Trimming took 4 bases from V and 3 from J, leaving 3 bases between them. The CDR3 reads CASSWDTEAFF. The CDR3 region has the DNA TGTGCCAGCAGTTGGGACACTGAAGCTTTCTTT.

DNA of the CDR3: TGTGCCAGCAGCGGTGGGGCCAGCCTCAATGAAAAACTGTTTTTT. Residues: CASSGGASLNEKLFF. This chain links TRBV5-6 with TRBJ1-4, with a tentative D call TRBD1 (5 bases). Trimming left V 4 bases short and J 5 bases short, with 15 bases between. The germline V gene encodes CDR1 SGHDT and CDR2 YYEEEE. The CDR3 length is 15 residues. Using reference TRBV5-6 and TRBJ1-4 for the parts outside the CDR3, the full variable domain is DAGVTQSPTHLIKTRGQQVTLRCSPKSGHDTVSWYQQALGQGPQFIFQYYEEEERQRGNFPDRFSGHQFPNYSSELNVNALLLGDSALYLCASSGGASLNEKLFFGSGTQLSVL.

The chain uses TRBV7-8 and TRBJ2-7; D call uncertain. V lost 1 base and J lost 3, with 10 bases in between. Looked up from germline, CDR1 is SGHVS and CDR2 is FQNEAQ. The CDR3 sequence is 14 residues long. Here the CDR3 reads CASSLGAGFYEQYF. DNA for the CDR3: TGTGCCAGCAGCTTAGGGGCAGGATTCTACGAGCAGTACTTC.

The chain couples TRBV6-2 or TRBV6-3 to TRBJ2-1; either TRBD1 or TRBD2 may fit D (7 bases each). Per germline, CDR1 MNHEY and CDR2 SVGEGT. V gave up 4 bases and J gave up 8 bases, with 21 bases separating them. The CDR3 is 16 amino acids. The CDR3 is CASSSRGGGVRDEQFF. The CDR3 DNA sequence: TGTGCCAGCAGTTCCCGGGGAGGGGGCGTTCGAGATGAGCAGTTCTTC.

This CDR3 is CSASAVVPGELFF. As DNA, the CDR3 is TGCAGTGCTAGTGCAGTGGTGCCCGGGGAGCTGTTTTTT. The chain joins TRBV20-1 to TRBJ2-2; no reliable D call. CDR1 is DFQATT and CDR2 is SNEGSKA in the germline V gene (reference sequence). Trimming left V 3 bases short and J 6 bases short, with 11 bases between. The CDR3 runs to 13 residues.

The V gene is TRBV16, the J gene TRBJ1-5; D remains unclear. CDR1 and CDR2 from the germline V gene are KGHSY and FQNENV. Trimming removed 0 bases at V and 4 bases at J, with 10 bases between. The CDR3 loop spans 15 amino acids. The CDR3 reads CASSQSSPSNQPQHF. The CDR3 DNA follows: TGTGCCAGCAGCCAATCATCCCCGTCTAATCAGCCCCAGCATTTT.

The gene calls are TRBV5-1 and TRBJ2-5, with 7 bases identical to TRBD2. V gave up 3 bases and J gave up 3 bases; unmatched junction bases: 5. The CDR3 runs to 14 residues. Germline loops: CDR1 SGHRS, CDR2 YFSETQ. The CDR3 nucleotides read TGCGCCAGCAGCTCGAGTCTAGCGGAAGAGACCCAGTACTTC. This encodes CASSSSLAEETQYF.

The chain recombines TRBV20-1 with TRBJ1-1, with D perhaps matching TRBD1 (5 bases). Trimming stripped 1 base from V and 5 bases from J, with 11 bases between. Per germline, CDR1 DFQATT and CDR2 SNEGSKA (reference sequence). The CDR3 has 13 amino acids. In nucleotides, the CDR3 is TGCAGTGCTAGAGCAGGGCGGAATACTGAAGCTTTCTTT. As protein: CSARAGRNTEAFF.

The chain joins TRBV6-6 to TRBJ2-2; no reliable D call. Germline V gives CDR1 MNHNY, CDR2 SVGAGI (reference sequence). V was cut by 2 bases and J by 4 bases, with 5 bases left in between. CDR3 length equals 13 residues. The DNA of the CDR3 is TGTGCCAGCAGTTACGGCGGCACCGGGGAGCTGTTTTTT. This translates into CASSYGGTGELFF.